This note documents a single TCR beta chain sequence. Its antigen remains unknown. The PCR made use of 60 Vbeta and 13 Jbeta primers. This table comes from immunoSEQ multiplex PCR, and its TCRdb copy is limited to in-frame clones, with some not included. The sample carries about 130,000 clones, around 83% recorded once. This specimen comes from a study of cytomegalovirus exposure and HLA in healthy donors. Study background: Approximately 81% of approximately 400 genotyped donors fell in the Caucasian-associated ancestry cluster.

The study's findings and limits: The sole available immune exposure information was CMV serostatus. The presence/absence work took it that sequencing depth was about the same across donors.

Donors sampled were nominally healthy, though unrecorded immune exposures were likely. Germline trimming cut 6 bases from V and 3 bases from J; bases unmatched to any gene: 5. The CDR3 sequence is 14 residues long. The germline V gene has CDR1 MNHEY and CDR2 SMNVEV (reference sequence). The sequencing sample was made of PBMCs. The chain combines TRBV27 with TRBJ2-7; 10 positions agree with TRBD1. The clonotype comes from a girl aged 2 to 10 in good health and CMV-seronegative. CDR3 nucleotides: TGTGCCAGCAGGAGACAGGGGGCCCTCTACGAGCAGTACTTC. Its translation is CASRRQGALYEQYF.